Listed here are 32 T cell receptor beta chains from one sample, sequenced in a study of blood T cell repertoires in COVID-19. Profiling relied on immunoSEQ multiplex PCR, and the TCRdb table lists in-frame clones only, not all of them. The data hold fewer than 200,000 clones, with 80% to 90% observed a single time. Source material: peripheral blood. Receptors originate from a woman older than 75 with acute or convalescent COVID-19.

V gene TRBV5-1 combines with J gene TRBJ2-7; 8 bases match TRBD1. Trimming took 1 base from V and 6 from J; bases not matched to a gene: 6. CDR1 is SGHRS and CDR2 is YFSETQ in the germline V gene. The CDR3 runs 14 residues. CDR3 coding DNA: TGCGCCAGCAGCTTGCCGACAGGGGTTGGCGAGCAGTACTTC. Its translation: CASSLPTGVGEQYF.

CDR3 residues: CAWSAYGGRNNEQFF. The CDR3, as DNA: TGTGCCTGGAGTGCATACGGCGGGAGGAACAATGAGCAGTTCTTC. The chain couples TRBV30 to TRBJ2-1; 8 bases match TRBD2. V gave up 1 base and J gave up 5 bases; unmatched junction bases: 7. The CDR3 extends over 15 amino acids. Germline V gives CDR1 GTSNPN, CDR2 SVGIG (reference sequence).

The chain combines TRBV19 with TRBJ1-2, with a weak D call TRBD1 (5 bases). Per germline, CDR1 LNHDA and CDR2 SQIVND (reference sequence). The CDR3 totals 16 residues. The germline V and J ends were trimmed by 1 base and 4 bases, with 16 bases remaining between them. The CDR3 protein is CASSIGAGGERYGYTF. The CDR3 DNA reads as TGTGCCAGTAGTATAGGGGCTGGAGGGGAGCGCTATGGCTACACCTTC.

The V gene is TRBV5-1, the J gene TRBJ1-2; maybe TRBD1 (5 bases). Trimming stripped 9 bases from V and 4 bases from J, with 19 bases between. CDR1 is SGHRS and CDR2 is YFSETQ in the germline V gene. The CDR3 consists of 14 residues. Here the CDR3 reads CATKNAGPSYGYTF. In DNA form, the CDR3 reads TGCGCCACAAAGAATGCAGGGCCCTCCTATGGCTACACCTTC.

J is TRBJ2-7 and V is TRBV5-1; TRBD1 agrees at 8 bases. The CDR3 extends over 15 amino acids. Germline V gives CDR1 SGHRS, CDR2 YFSETQ. The trim removed 0 bases at V and 6 bases at J, leaving 8 bases unmatched. DNA for the CDR3: TGCGCCAGCAGCTTGGCCGCACAGGGGGTTGGCGAGCAGTACTTC. Protein sequence: CASSLAAQGVGEQYF.

The chain joins TRBV27 to TRBJ2-3; D might be TRBD1 (6 bases). This CDR3 region has 15 residues. The germline gives CDR1 MNHEY, CDR2 SMNVEV (reference sequence). V dropped 4 bases and J dropped 0 bases, with 11 bases sitting between them. CDR3 DNA sequence: TGTGCCAGCAGTTCACAGGGATTTAGCACAGATACGCAGTATTTT. Its translation is CASSSQGFSTDTQYF.

The V and J genes are TRBV19 and TRBJ1-2; 9 bases align to TRBD1. The germline CDR1 and CDR2 sequences are LNHDA and SQIVND (reference sequence). Trimming cost V 5 bases and J 8 bases; bases outside gene matches: 18. The CDR3 has 17 amino acids. The CDR3 sequence: CASSEPLTGTGSDGYTF. CDR3 nucleotides: TGTGCCAGTAGTGAACCACTCACCGGGACAGGGAGCGACGGCTACACCTTC. The full variable domain, its missing parts supplied by reference TRBV19 and TRBJ1-2, is DGGITQSPKYLFRKEGQNVTLSCEQNLNHDAMYWYRQDPGQGLRLIYYSQIVNDFQKGDIAEGYSVSREKKESFPLTVTSAQKNPTAFYLCASSEPLTGTGSDGYTFGSGTRLTVV.

The chain has TRBV5-4 and TRBJ2-7; TRBD1 might be the D (5 bases). This CDR3 has 15 residues. Germline CDR1 reads SGHNT; CDR2 reads YYREEE (reference sequence). Trimming removed 6 bases at V and 3 bases at J, with 19 bases between. This chain's CDR3 is CASTLGGAGIYEQYF. In nucleotides, the CDR3 is TGTGCCAGCACCCTGGGTGGGGCAGGGATCTACGAGCAGTACTTC.

The rearrangement joins TRBV7-8 to TRBJ1-5; the match to TRBD1 covers 7 bases. Germline-derived CDR1 and CDR2 are SGHVS and FQNEAQ. The CDR3 has 14 amino acids. V lost 5 bases to trimming and J lost 6 bases; unmatched junction nucleotides: 7. CDR3 in DNA: TGTGCCAGCAGCCCGTACAGGGGTGGTCAGCCCCAGCATTTT. It is translated as CASSPYRGGQPQHF.

This rearrangement joins TRBV9 to TRBJ1-4; TRBD1 might be the D (5 bases). The CDR3 consists of 15 residues. V lost 2 bases to trimming and J lost 3 bases, with 11 bases between them. CDR1 and CDR2 from the germline V gene are SGDLS and YYNGEE. For the CDR3, the DNA is TGTGCCAGCAGCGTCCAGGGCTCAGCTAATGAAAAACTGTTTTTT. Protein product: CASSVQGSANEKLFF.

Here the CDR3 reads CATSDGTSRNTGELFF. In DNA, the CDR3 is TGTGCCACCAGTGACGGGACTAGCAGGAACACCGGGGAGCTGTTTTTT. The chain has TRBV24-1 and TRBJ2-2, with 9 bases that match TRBD2. Germline V gene data show CDR1 as KGHDR and CDR2 as SFDVKD. The ends lost 4 bases at V and 1 base at J; junction bases unmatched: 3. The CDR3 extends over 16 amino acids.

The table lists this clone with a few counts. V usage is TRBV5-6 and J usage is TRBJ2-1, with TRBD1 matching 8 bases. The J segment lost 4 bases and the V segment lost 5 bases, leaving 2 bases of the junction unmatched. CDR1 and CDR2 from the germline V gene are SGHDT and YYEEEE. The CDR3 loop spans 13 amino acids. CDR3 DNA: TGTGCCAGCAGACGGACAGGGTACAATGAGCAGTTCTTC. It yields the protein CASRRTGYNEQFF.

The V and J genes are TRBV15 and TRBJ2-7, with D perhaps TRBD1 (6 bases). CDR3 size: 14 residues. Germline V gene lookup returns CDR1 LNHNV and CDR2 YYDKDF (reference sequence). Trimming took 2 bases from V and 3 from J, leaving 11 bases between them. This CDR3 is CATSRLRGVYEQYF. The CDR3 nucleotides are TGTGCCACCAGCAGACTCAGGGGCGTCTACGAGCAGTACTTC.

This chain joins TRBV4-2 and TRBJ1-4; tentatively, D is TRBD1 (5 bases). This CDR3 contains 16 residues. V was shortened by 0 bases and J by 0 bases, with 8 bases between the two germline ends. Germline V gene data show CDR1 as LGHNA and CDR2 as YNFKEQ. CDR3 region: CASSQDGGATNEKLFF. CDR3 DNA sequence: TGTGCCAGCAGCCAAGACGGGGGAGCAACTAATGAAAAACTGTTTTTT.

V is TRBV4-1 and J is TRBJ1-1; 10 bases map to TRBD1. The germline V gene encodes CDR1 MGHRA and CDR2 YSYEKL. This CDR3 contains 17 residues. The V gene end was trimmed by 3 bases and the J gene end by 2 bases; junction bases not matched to a gene: 9. The DNA of the CDR3 is TGCGCCAGCAGCCATTTCCCGGGACAGGGGATTAACACTGAAGCTTTCTTT. It translates to CASSHFPGQGINTEAFF.

The chain couples TRBV15 to TRBJ1-4, with a possible D match to TRBD1 (5 bases). The germline gives CDR1 LNHNV, CDR2 YYDKDF (reference sequence). Between the trimmed V and J ends, which lost 0 bases and 5 bases, there was a span of 7 bases. The CDR3 has 14 residues. The CDR3 region is CATSREGENEKLFF. The CDR3 bases are TGTGCCACCAGCAGAGAAGGGGAAAATGAAAAACTGTTTTTT.

Here the CDR3 reads CATSRRGNSNQPQHF. DNA for the CDR3: TGTGCCACCTCTCGACGAGGGAACAGCAATCAGCCCCAGCATTTT. The chain joins TRBV21-1 to TRBJ1-5. TRBV21-1 is described as a pseudogene. The CDR3 consists of 15 residues.

In its sample, this clone was seen once. The chain couples TRBV15 to TRBJ1-2; TRBD1 aligns across 10 bases. CDR3 length: 15 residues. Germline lookup yields CDR1 LNHNV and CDR2 YYDKDF (reference sequence). V trimming: 5 bases; J trimming: 4 bases; junction bases outside the gene matches: 7. The CDR3 nucleotides read TGTGCCACCAGCCTCGACAGGGGGCCAGTCTATGGCTACACCTTC. This codes for CATSLDRGPVYGYTF.

Comments on this clone: Its ends do not fully match the called genes, so a read error is possible. The rearrangement uses TRBV7-2 and TRBJ2-7; TRBD2 matches at 13 bases. Germline CDR1 and CDR2: SGHTA and FQGNSA. The CDR3 contains 16 residues. Written as DNA, the CDR3 is TGTGCCAGCAGTTTAGAAGGGACTAGCGGGACCTACGAGCAGTACTTC. This sequence encodes CASSLEGTSGTYEQYF.

As concerns this clone: This specimen includes other DNA sequences encoding the same CDR3. This chain links TRBV3-1 (or the pseudogene TRBV3-2) with TRBJ2-7; D gene uncertain. CDR3 size: 11 residues. Germline V lookup: CDR1 LGHDT, CDR2 YNNKEL (reference sequence). Trimming pared 3 bases from V and 4 bases from J, leaving 4 bases between. For the CDR3, the DNA is TGTGCCAGCAGCCAGCTATACGAGCAGTACTTC. Protein sequence: CASSQLYEQYF.

The CDR3 sequence: CASSLGTALGTEAFF. The CDR3 coding sequence is TGCGCCAGCAGCCTGGGGACTGCCCTGGGAACTGAAGCTTTCTTT. This chain links TRBV5-1 with TRBJ1-1, with a tentative D call TRBD1 (5 bases). The V end was cut by 4 bases, the J end by 5 bases, with 18 bases between. Germline V gives CDR1 SGHRS, CDR2 YFSETQ. This CDR3 has 15 residues.

The CDR3 region has the DNA TGTGCCAGCAGCGTAGCAGGAGTAGGCGGGGGCTACAATGAGCAGTTCTTC. Amino acid sequence: CASSVAGVGGGYNEQFF. This rearrangement joins TRBV9 to TRBJ2-1; 7 bases match TRBD2. This CDR3 has 17 residues. J was trimmed by 3 bases and V by 0 bases; bases with no gene match: 9. Per the germline V gene, CDR1 is SGDLS and CDR2 is YYNGEE.

This chain joins TRBV5-1 and TRBJ2-5; 12 bases fit TRBD1. V lost 4 bases, J lost 4 bases, and 8 bases stayed unmatched. The CDR3 is 16 amino acids. Germline V gene lookup returns CDR1 SGHRS and CDR2 YFSETQ. The CDR3 region is CASSLSGQGAGETQYF. The DNA for the CDR3 is TGCGCCAGCAGCCTGTCGGGACAGGGGGCCGGAGAGACCCAGTACTTC.

This sequence joins TRBV4-1 and TRBJ1-1, with 7 bases fitting TRBD1. V dropped 4 bases and J dropped 0; count of bases not matched to a gene: 5. Per germline, CDR1 MGHRA and CDR2 YSYEKL. The CDR3 loop spans 15 amino acids. The CDR3 spells CASSRTGSMNTEAFF. As DNA, the CDR3 is TGCGCCAGCAGCCGGACAGGCAGCATGAACACTGAAGCTTTCTTT.

V and J are TRBV3-1 (or the pseudogene TRBV3-2) and TRBJ2-3, with D unclear. Germline V gene lookup returns CDR1 LGHDT and CDR2 YNNKEL (reference sequence). Trimming removed 0 bases from V and 7 bases from J, with 5 bases in between. The CDR3 runs to 12 residues. The CDR3 DNA reads TGTGCCAGCAGCCAAGATCCTTATACGCAGTATTTT. As protein: CASSQDPYTQYF.

This chain links TRBV4-3 with TRBJ2-3; a weak D match, TRBD2 (6 bases). CDR3 length equals 16 residues. Germline-derived CDR1 and CDR2 are LGHNA and YSLEER. V shed 0 bases and J shed 0 bases, with 10 bases lying between them. CDR3 nucleotides: TGCGCCAGCAGCCAAGATACCGGGACTAGCACAGATACGCAGTATTTT. This sequence encodes CASSQDTGTSTDTQYF.

DNA of the CDR3: TGTGCCTGGAGCGTTGTAATGGGGAGTCGGACAGGCGAAAAACTGTTTTTT. Translation gives CAWSVVMGSRTGEKLFF. The rearrangement uses TRBV30 and TRBJ1-4, with 7 bases aligning to TRBD1. V shed 3 bases and J 8 bases; nucleotides not matched to a gene: 18. Germline lookup yields CDR1 GTSNPN and CDR2 SVGIG (reference sequence). There are 17 residues in the CDR3.

A remark on this clone: The junction does not match germline at one end; this may be a read error. V and J are TRBV5-1 and TRBJ2-3, with TRBD2 matching over 9 bases. Germline V gene lookup returns CDR1 SGHRS and CDR2 YFSETQ. CDR3 length equals 11 residues. The CDR3 loop reads CASSGGLASKF. Written as DNA, the CDR3 is TGCGCCAGCAGCGGGGGACTAGCATCCAAGTTT.

This clone occurred once. V and J are TRBV27 and TRBJ2-7; TRBD1 agrees at 8 bases. The V gene end was trimmed by 3 bases and the J gene end by 0 bases; junction bases not matched to a gene: 4. Per the germline V gene, CDR1 is MNHEY and CDR2 is SMNVEV (reference sequence). This CDR3 is 15 amino acids long. The CDR3 DNA reads as TGTGCCAGCAGTTTCGACAGGGGCCCCTCCTACGAGCAGTACTTC. It translates to CASSFDRGPSYEQYF.

This clone has a single count. V gene TRBV2 combines with J gene TRBJ1-5; maybe TRBD1 (5 bases). Germline values: CDR1 SNHLY, CDR2 FYNNEI. V was cut by 8 bases and J by 4 bases, with 15 bases left in between. The CDR3 consists of 14 residues. The CDR3 reads CASRGVSSNQPQHF. Written as DNA, the CDR3 is TGTGCCAGCCGGGGGGTTAGTTCTAATCAGCCCCAGCATTTT.

The chain carries TRBV12-3 or TRBV12-4 and TRBJ2-7; tentatively, D is TRBD1 (5 bases). The CDR3 runs to 13 residues. V was clipped by 2 bases and J by 3 bases, with 8 bases between them. This chain's CDR3 is CASSLRQSYEQYF. In DNA form, the CDR3 reads TGTGCCAGCAGTTTAAGACAGAGCTACGAGCAGTACTTC.

The chain employs TRBV19 and TRBJ1-2; D might be TRBD1 (6 bases). V was shortened by 6 bases and J by 0 bases, with 20 bases between the two germline ends. The CDR3 contains 17 residues. Germline values: CDR1 LNHDA, CDR2 SQIVND (reference sequence). The CDR3 DNA sequence: TGTGCCAGTAGAAGCCCACAGGGACCCGTCCCTAACTATGGCTACACCTTC. This encodes CASRSPQGPVPNYGYTF. The full variable domain, with the rest looked up from reference TRBV19 and TRBJ1-2, is DGGITQSPKYLFRKEGQNVTLSCEQNLNHDAMYWYRQDPGQGLRLIYYSQIVNDFQKGDIAEGYSVSREKKESFPLTVTSAQKNPTAFYLCASRSPQGPVPNYGYTFGSGTRLTVV.